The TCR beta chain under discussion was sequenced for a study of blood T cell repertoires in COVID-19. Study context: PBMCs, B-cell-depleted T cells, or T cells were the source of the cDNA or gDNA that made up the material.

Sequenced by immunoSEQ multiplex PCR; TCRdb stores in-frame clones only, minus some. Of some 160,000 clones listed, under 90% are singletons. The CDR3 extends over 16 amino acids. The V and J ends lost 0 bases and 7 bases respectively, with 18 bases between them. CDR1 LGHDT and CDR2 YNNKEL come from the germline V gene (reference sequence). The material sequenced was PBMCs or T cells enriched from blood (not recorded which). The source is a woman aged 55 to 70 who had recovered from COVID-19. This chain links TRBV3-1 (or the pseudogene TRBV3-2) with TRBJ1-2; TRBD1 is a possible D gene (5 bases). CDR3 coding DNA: TGTGCCAGCAGCCAAGACGTACGGGGGAGTTATGGTGGCTACACCTTC. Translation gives CASSQDVRGSYGGYTF.